Listed below are T cell receptor beta chains from one sample, sequenced in a study of blood T cell repertoires in COVID-19. Clones were sequenced by immunoSEQ multiplex PCR, and TCRdb holds only the in-frame ones, with some missing. The sample yields 88,000 or so clones, roughly nine tenths seen once. The source material was peripheral blood. Receptor source: a man aged 50-59 years with acute or convalescent COVID-19. The CDR3 runs from the conserved cysteine through the conserved F or W. The D gene is left open where the match is weak. Part of the rows lack a size; the others show once, few, many or a class for expanded clones.

V gene: TRBV6-2/TRBV6-3; clone size: few; J gene: TRBJ1-5; D gene: -; CDR3 DNA: TGTGCCAGCAGTTCCTTCGAGCATCAGCCCCAGCATTTT; CDR3 protein: CASSSFEHQPQHF
V gene: TRBV2; clone size: -; J gene: TRBJ2-2; D gene: -; CDR3 DNA: TGTGCCAGCAGTGAAGGTACATTCGGGGAGCTGTTTTTT; CDR3 protein: CASSEGTFGELFF
V gene: TRBV7-8; clone size: -; J gene: TRBJ2-5; D gene: -; CDR3 DNA: TGTGCCAGCAGCTTAGGTGTCGGCCAAGAGACCCAGTACTTC; CDR3 protein: CASSLGVGQETQYF
V gene: TRBV19; clone size: -; J gene: TRBJ1-1; D gene: -; CDR3 DNA: TGTGCCAGTAGTATAGATTACCAGGTTCGCACTGAAGCTTTCTTT; CDR3 protein: CASSIDYQVRTEAFF
V gene: TRBV4-3; clone size: -; J gene: TRBJ2-1; D gene: -; CDR3 DNA: TGCGCCAGCAGCCATCGGTTATCCTACAATGAGCAGTTCTTC; CDR3 protein: CASSHRLSYNEQFF
V gene: TRBV5-4; clone size: -; J gene: TRBJ1-5; D gene: -; CDR3 DNA: TGTGCCAGCAGCCTCGGTATCGGCAGGGTGGGAACTAGCAATCAGCCCCAGCATTTT; CDR3 protein: CASSLGIGRVGTSNQPQHF
V gene: TRBV19; clone size: -; J gene: TRBJ1-4; D gene: -; CDR3 DNA: TGTGCCAGTAGGAGGGAAAATGAAAAACTGTTTTTT; CDR3 protein: CASRRENEKLFF
V gene: TRBV12-5; clone size: -; J gene: TRBJ2-3; D gene: -; CDR3 DNA: TGTGCTAGTGGTTTAGGAGAAGTTCCAGATACGCAGTATTTT; CDR3 protein: CASGLGEVPDTQYF
V gene: TRBV7-3; clone size: few; J gene: TRBJ2-2; D gene: TRBD2; CDR3 DNA: TGTGCCAGCAGCGAGGGACTAGCGTTGACCGGGGAGCTGTTTTTT; CDR3 protein: CASSEGLALTGELFF
V gene: TRBV28; clone size: -; J gene: TRBJ2-2; D gene: TRBD1; CDR3 DNA: TGTGCCAGCAGTCTAGACAGGGGGCCAGGAGAAACCGGGGAGCTGTTTTTT; CDR3 protein: CASSLDRGPGETGELFF
V gene: TRBV7-2; clone size: -; J gene: TRBJ1-2; D gene: -; CDR3 DNA: TGTGCCAGCAGCTTAGGGGGCTCGGCCAGTACTAACTATGGCTACACCTTC; CDR3 protein: CASSLGGSASTNYGYTF
V gene: TRBV6-6; clone size: -; J gene: TRBJ1-5; D gene: -; CDR3 DNA: TGTGCCAGCAGTTATAGTCGCGATCAGCCCCAGCATTTT; CDR3 protein: CASSYSRDQPQHF
V gene: TRBV5-4; clone size: -; J gene: TRBJ2-2; D gene: -; CDR3 DNA: TGTGCCAGCAGCCCAGACATAGGGAACACCGGGGAGCTGTTTTTT; CDR3 protein: CASSPDIGNTGELFF
V gene: TRBV6-1; clone size: -; J gene: TRBJ1-2; D gene: -; CDR3 DNA: TGTGCCAGCAGTGACCAAGCTCCAGCGGGCTACACCTTC; CDR3 protein: CASSDQAPAGYTF
V gene: TRBV5-1; clone size: -; J gene: TRBJ1-2; D gene: -; CDR3 DNA: TGCGCCAGCAGCTTGGACCAGACTAACTATGGCTACACCTTC; CDR3 protein: CASSLDQTNYGYTF
V gene: TRBV14; clone size: -; J gene: TRBJ1-1; D gene: -; CDR3 DNA: TGTGCCAGCAGCCAAGATTTAGGGGTTGTCACTGAAGCTTTCTTT; CDR3 protein: CASSQDLGVVTEAFF
V gene: TRBV6-5; clone size: -; J gene: TRBJ1-2; D gene: TRBD1; CDR3 DNA: TGTGCCAGCAGGTCCGGACAGGCGCAGAACTATGGCTACACCTTC; CDR3 protein: CASRSGQAQNYGYTF
V gene: TRBV28; clone size: -; J gene: TRBJ2-7; D gene: TRBD1; CDR3 DNA: TGTGCCAGCAGACCTGGACAGGCCACCTACGAGCAGTACTTC; CDR3 protein: CASRPGQATYEQYF
V gene: TRBV2; clone size: -; J gene: TRBJ2-1; D gene: -; CDR3 DNA: TGTGCCAGCAGGGCTAGCGTATACAATGGGCAGTTCTTC; CDR3 protein: CASRASVYNGQFF
V gene: TRBV12-3/TRBV12-4; clone size: -; J gene: TRBJ2-1; D gene: TRBD2; CDR3 DNA: TGTGCCAGCGGGAGGGTAGGCAATGAGCAGTTCTTC; CDR3 protein: CASGRVGNEQFF
V gene: TRBV18; clone size: -; J gene: TRBJ2-2; D gene: -; CDR3 DNA: TGTGCCAGCTCACCAAGGGAACGTGGAGGGGCCGGGGAGCTGTTTTTT; CDR3 protein: CASSPRERGGAGELFF
V gene: TRBV7-2; clone size: -; J gene: TRBJ2-3; D gene: TRBD2; CDR3 DNA: TGTGCCAGCAGCGTTACTAGCGGGGTTAGCACAGATACGCAGTATTTT; CDR3 protein: CASSVTSGVSTDTQYF